This TCR beta chain stems from a study of blood T cell repertoires in COVID-19. Study details: Both acute and convalescent COVID-19 samples were obtained from the United States, Italy and Spain. T cells, B-cell-depleted T cells, or PBMCs provided the cDNA or gDNA that served as material.

The V and J ends lost 9 bases and 0 bases, in that order; junction bases with no gene match: 6. The CDR3 covers 14 residues. The germline V gene has CDR1 SGHRS and CDR2 YFSETQ. In the study's own analysis: Reference gene primer amplification gave estimated nucleated cell counts. This table comes from immunoSEQ multiplex PCR, and its TCRdb copy is limited to in-frame clones, with some not included. V, J and clone size are those of that table, while D and trimming were read from the DNA. The sample includes fewer than 200,000 clones, approximately 85% of them seen just once. The table lists this clone with a count of one.

The receptor's source is a man in his forties or fifties who had recovered from COVID-19. This chain connects TRBV5-1 to TRBJ2-4; 7 bases fit TRBD1. The sequencing input was peripheral blood. CDR3 sequence (DNA): TGCGCCAATCCACAGGGGTTAGCCAAAAACATTCAGTACTTC. Its translation is CANPQGLAKNIQYF.